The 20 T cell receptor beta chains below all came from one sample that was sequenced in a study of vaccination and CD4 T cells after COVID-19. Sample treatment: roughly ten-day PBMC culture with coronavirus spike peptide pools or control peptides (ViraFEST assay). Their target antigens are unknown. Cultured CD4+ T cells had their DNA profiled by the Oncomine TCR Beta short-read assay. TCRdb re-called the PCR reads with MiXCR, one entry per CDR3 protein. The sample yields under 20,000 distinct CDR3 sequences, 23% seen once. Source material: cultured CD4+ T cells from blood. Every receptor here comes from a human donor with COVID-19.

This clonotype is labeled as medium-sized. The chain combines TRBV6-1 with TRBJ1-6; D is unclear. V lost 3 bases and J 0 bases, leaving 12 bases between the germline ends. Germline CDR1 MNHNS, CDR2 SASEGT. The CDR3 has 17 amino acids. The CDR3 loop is CASSDALGSSYNSPLHF. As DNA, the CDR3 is TGTGCCAGCAGTGATGCACTTGGGAGCTCCTATAATTCACCCCTCCACTTT.

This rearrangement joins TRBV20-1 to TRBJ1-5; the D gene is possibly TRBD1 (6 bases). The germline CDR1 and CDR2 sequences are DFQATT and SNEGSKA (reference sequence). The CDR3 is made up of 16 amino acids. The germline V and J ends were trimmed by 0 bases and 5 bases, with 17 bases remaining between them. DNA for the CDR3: TGCAGTGCTAGAGATCAAGCGTTGGCAGGGGATCAGCCCCAGCATTTT. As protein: CSARDQALAGDQPQHF.

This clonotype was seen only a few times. CDR3 DNA: TGTGCCAGCAGCTTGGCGGGGGTACAGGGAGAAGGCTACACCTTC. The encoded protein is CASSLAGVQGEGYTF. The chain recombines TRBV5-4 with TRBJ1-2; tentatively, D is TRBD1 (6 bases). Trimming cost V 0 bases and J 8 bases, with 17 bases left between them. CDR3 length equals 15 residues. CDR1 SGHNT and CDR2 YYREEE come from the germline V gene (reference sequence).

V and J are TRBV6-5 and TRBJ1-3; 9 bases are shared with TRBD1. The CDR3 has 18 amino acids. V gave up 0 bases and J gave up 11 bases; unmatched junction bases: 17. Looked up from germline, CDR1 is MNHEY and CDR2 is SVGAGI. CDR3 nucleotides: TGTGCCAGCAGTTACTCGAGGGGTACAGGGGGCACATCAAGGGCCATATATTTT. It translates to CASSYSRGTGGTSRAIYF.

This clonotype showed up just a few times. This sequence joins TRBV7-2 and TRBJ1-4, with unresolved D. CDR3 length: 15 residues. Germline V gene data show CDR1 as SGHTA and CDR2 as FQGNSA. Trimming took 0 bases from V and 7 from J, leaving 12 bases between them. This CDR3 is CASSLARREGEKLFF. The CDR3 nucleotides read TGTGCCAGCAGCTTAGCGCGGAGGGAAGGTGAAAAACTGTTTTTT.

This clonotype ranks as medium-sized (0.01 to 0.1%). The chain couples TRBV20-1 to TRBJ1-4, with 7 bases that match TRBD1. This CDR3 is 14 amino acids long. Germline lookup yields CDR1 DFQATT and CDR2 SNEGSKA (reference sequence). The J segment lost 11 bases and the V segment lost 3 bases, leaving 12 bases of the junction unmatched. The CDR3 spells CSASGDRDRAKLFF. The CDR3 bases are TGCAGTGCTAGCGGCGATAGAGACAGGGCCAAACTGTTTTTT.

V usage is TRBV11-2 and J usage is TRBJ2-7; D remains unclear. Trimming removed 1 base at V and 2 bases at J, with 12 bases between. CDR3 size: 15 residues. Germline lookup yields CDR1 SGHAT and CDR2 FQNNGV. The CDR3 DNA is TGTGCCAGCAGCTTAGTTGTTTCACAGCCCTACGAGCAGTACTTC. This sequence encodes CASSLVVSQPYEQYF.

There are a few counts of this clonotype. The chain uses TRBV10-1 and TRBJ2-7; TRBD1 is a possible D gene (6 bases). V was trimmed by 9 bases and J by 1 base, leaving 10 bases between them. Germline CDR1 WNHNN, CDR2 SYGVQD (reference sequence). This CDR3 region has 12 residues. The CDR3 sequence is CARDRFSYEQYF. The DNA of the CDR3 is TGCGCCAGAGACAGGTTTTCCTACGAGCAGTACTTC.

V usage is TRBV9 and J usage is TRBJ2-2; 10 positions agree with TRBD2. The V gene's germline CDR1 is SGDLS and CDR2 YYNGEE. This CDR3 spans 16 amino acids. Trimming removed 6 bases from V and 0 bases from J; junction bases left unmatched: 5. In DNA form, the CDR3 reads TGTGCCAGCACCCAGACTAGCGGGTCGAACACCGGGGAGCTGTTTTTT. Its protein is CASTQTSGSNTGELFF.

The CDR3 loop reads CASSYSAGAGAQYF. The CDR3 DNA reads TGTGCCAGCAGTTACTCCGCGGGGGCGGGAGCCCAGTACTTC. The J gene is TRBJ2-5, the V gene TRBV6-2 or TRBV6-3; possible D gene TRBD2, 7 bases. The CDR3 extends over 14 amino acids. Germline CDR1 MNHEY, CDR2 SVGEGT. V lost 0 bases, J lost 9 bases, and 14 bases lay in between.

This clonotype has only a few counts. CDR3 DNA sequence: TGCAGTGCTAGTTGGTCCAGAGGAGAGACCCAGTACTTC. Translating it yields CSASWSRGETQYF. The chain employs TRBV20-1 and TRBJ2-5; D gene uncertain. Germline lookup yields CDR1 DFQATT and CDR2 SNEGSKA (reference sequence). The V end lost 3 bases, the J end lost 4 bases, and 12 bases lay between the germline ends. This CDR3 spans 13 amino acids.

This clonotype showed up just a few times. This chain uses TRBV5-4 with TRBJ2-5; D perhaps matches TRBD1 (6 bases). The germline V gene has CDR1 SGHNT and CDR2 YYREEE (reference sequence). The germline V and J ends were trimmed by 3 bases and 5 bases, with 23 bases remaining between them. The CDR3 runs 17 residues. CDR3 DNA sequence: TGTGCCAGCAGCTCCGCGACAGGTGGTTCAATCAGGGAGACCCAGTACTTC. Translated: CASSSATGGSIRETQYF.

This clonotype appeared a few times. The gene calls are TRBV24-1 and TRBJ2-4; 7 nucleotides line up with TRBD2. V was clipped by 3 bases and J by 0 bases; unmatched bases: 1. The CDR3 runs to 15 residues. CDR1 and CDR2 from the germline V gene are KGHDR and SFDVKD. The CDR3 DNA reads TGTGCCACCAGTGATCGGGGGGAAGCCAAAAACATTCAGTACTTC. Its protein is CATSDRGEAKNIQYF.

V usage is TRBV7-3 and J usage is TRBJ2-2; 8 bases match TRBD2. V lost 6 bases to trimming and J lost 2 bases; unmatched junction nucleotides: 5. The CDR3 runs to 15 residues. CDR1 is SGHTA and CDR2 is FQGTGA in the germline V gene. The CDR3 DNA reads TGTGCCAGCAGAACTACTAGCGGAAACACCGGGGAGCTGTTTTTT. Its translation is CASRTTSGNTGELFF.

CDR3 amino acids: CASSLGSISGGAVYNEQFF. Here the CDR3 DNA reads TGTGCCAGCAGCTTGGGGTCGATTAGCGGGGGGGCGGTCTACAATGAGCAGTTCTTC. This chain links TRBV5-4 with TRBJ2-1; TRBD2 aligns across 11 bases. V lost 0 bases, J lost 3 bases, and 11 bases stayed unmatched. This CDR3 is built from 19 residues. Germline V CDR1 and CDR2: SGHNT, YYREEE (reference sequence).

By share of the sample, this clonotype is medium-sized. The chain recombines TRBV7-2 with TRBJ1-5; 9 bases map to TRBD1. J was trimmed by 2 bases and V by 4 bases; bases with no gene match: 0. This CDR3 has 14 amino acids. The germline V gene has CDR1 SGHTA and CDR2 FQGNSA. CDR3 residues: CASSWDRGNQPQHF. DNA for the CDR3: TGTGCCAGCAGCTGGGACAGGGGCAATCAGCCCCAGCATTTT.

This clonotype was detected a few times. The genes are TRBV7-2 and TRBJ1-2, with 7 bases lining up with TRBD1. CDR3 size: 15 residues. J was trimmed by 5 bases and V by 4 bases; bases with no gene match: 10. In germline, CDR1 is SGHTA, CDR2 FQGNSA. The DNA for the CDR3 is TGTGCCAGCAGCTCTAATTCAGGACAGGCTTATGGCTACACCTTC. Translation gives CASSSNSGQAYGYTF.

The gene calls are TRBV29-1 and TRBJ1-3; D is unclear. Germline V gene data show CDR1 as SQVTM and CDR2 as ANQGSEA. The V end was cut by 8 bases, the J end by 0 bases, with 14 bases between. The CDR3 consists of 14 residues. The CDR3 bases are TGCAGCACCCGGGCATCCCTCTCTGGAAACACCATATATTTT. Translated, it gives CSTRASLSGNTIYF. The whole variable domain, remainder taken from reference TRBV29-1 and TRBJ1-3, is SAVISQKPSRDICQRGTSLTIQCQVDSQVTMMFWYRQQPGQSLTLIATANQGSEATYESGFVIDKFPISRPNLTFSTLTVSNMSPEDSSIYLCSTRASLSGNTIYFGEGSWLTVV.

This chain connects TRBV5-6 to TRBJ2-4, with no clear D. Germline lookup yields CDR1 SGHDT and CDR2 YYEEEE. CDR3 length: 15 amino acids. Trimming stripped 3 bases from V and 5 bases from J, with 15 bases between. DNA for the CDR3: TGTGCCAGCAGCTCGGGCCTTCACCGAGAAAACATTCAGTACTTC. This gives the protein CASSSGLHRENIQYF.

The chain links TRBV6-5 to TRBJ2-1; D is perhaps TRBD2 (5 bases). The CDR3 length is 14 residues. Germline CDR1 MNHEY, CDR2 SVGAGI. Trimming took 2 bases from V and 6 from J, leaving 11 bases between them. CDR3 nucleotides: TGTGCCAGCAGTTACCTTGGGGAGTTCAATGAGCAGTTCTTC. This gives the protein CASSYLGEFNEQFF.